Presented here are 6 T cell receptor beta chains from one specimen sequenced in a study of T cell responses to AZD1222 COVID-19 vaccine. Method: immunoSEQ multiplex PCR; TCRdb's copy keeps in-frame clones and lacks some. The sample has 100,000 to 120,000 clones, roughly four fifths seen once. The material sequenced was peripheral blood, taken on day 0 of AZD1222 vaccination. These receptors originate from an adult in good health.

In this sample, this clone turned up once. V gene TRBV18 combines with J gene TRBJ2-4, with TRBD2 matching 10 bases. The CDR3 is made up of 15 amino acids. From germline, CDR1 is KGHSH and CDR2 LQKENI. With 3 bases clipped from V and 5 bases from J, the junction kept 4 bases outside the gene matches. The CDR3 DNA follows: TGTGCCAGCTCACCGAGCGGGGGGGCTCAAAACATTCAGTACTTC. Translation gives CASSPSGGAQNIQYF.

V usage is TRBV6-6 and J usage is TRBJ1-1; no definite D call. The CDR3 is 15 residues long. CDR1 and CDR2 (germline): MNHNY, SVGAGI (reference sequence). V dropped 0 bases and J dropped 6 bases, with 14 bases sitting between them. The chain's CDR3 is CASSYSSNGFSEAFF. In DNA form, the CDR3 reads TGTGCCAGCAGTTACTCGAGTAATGGGTTCTCTGAAGCTTTCTTT.

The chain employs TRBV28 and TRBJ2-1, with unresolved D. Germline CDR1 is MDHEN and CDR2 is SYDVKM. V was shortened by 4 bases and J by 4 bases, with 11 bases between the two germline ends. This CDR3 spans 14 amino acids. The CDR3 sequence: CASSSPSGYNEQFF. DNA for the CDR3: TGTGCCAGCAGTTCCCCGAGTGGATACAATGAGCAGTTCTTC.

CDR3 nucleotides: TGTGCCAGCAGCATCCGACAGAGCTCTGGAAACACCATATATTTT. This encodes CASSIRQSSGNTIYF. This chain joins TRBV13 and TRBJ1-3, with D perhaps matching TRBD1 (5 bases). CDR3 length: 15 amino acids. V was cut by 5 bases and J by 0 bases, with 11 bases left in between. Per germline, CDR1 PRHDT and CDR2 FYEKMQ (reference sequence). The entire variable domain, with the rest obtained from reference TRBV13 and TRBJ1-3, is as follows: AAGVIQSPRHLIKEKRETATLKCYPIPRHDTVYWYQQGPGQDPQFLISFYEKMQSDKGSIPDRFSAQQFSDYHSELNMSSLELGDSALYFCASSIRQSSGNTIYFGEGSWLTVV.

This clone was picked up one time. The rearrangement joins TRBV30 to TRBJ1-1, with no clear D. The germline CDR1 and CDR2 sequences are GTSNPN and SVGIG (reference sequence). The CDR3 consists of 12 residues. The germline V and J ends were trimmed by 0 bases and 11 bases, with 13 bases remaining between them. The CDR3 DNA reads as TGTGCCTGGAGTGTACCGCGCCGGTTGGCTTTCTTT. Translation gives CAWSVPRRLAFF.

This sequence joins TRBV20-1 and TRBJ2-3, with a possible D match to TRBD2 (6 bases). The CDR3 runs to 12 residues. Germline lookup yields CDR1 DFQATT and CDR2 SNEGSKA (reference sequence). V gave up 3 bases and J gave up 5 bases, with 9 bases separating them. This CDR3 reads CSASWRGDTQYF. The CDR3 coding sequence is TGCAGTGCTAGTTGGCGGGGAGATACGCAGTATTTT.